Presented here are 15 T cell receptor beta chains from one specimen sequenced in a study of T-cell reconstitution after alpha-beta-depleted transplantation in children. Using unique molecular identifiers, the investigators prepared the TCRbeta library. In TCRdb, the PCR reads were re-called with MiXCR into one record per CDR3 protein. This sample carries about 120,000 distinct CDR3 sequences, roughly 23% of them seen once, and the ten largest clones take approximately 10%. This specimen consisted of PBMCs, mostly from graft donor cells, obtained 180 days after TCRalphabeta/CD19-depleted stem cell transplant. These receptors were obtained from a male patient aged 2 to 9 who had a stem cell transplant for chronic granulomatous disease, so the T cells may come from the graft donor.

This clonotype was observed at least ten times. The genes are TRBV12-3 or TRBV12-4 and TRBJ2-7, with a possible D match to TRBD1 (6 bases). V was cut by 2 bases and J by 2 bases, with 7 bases left in between. There are 13 residues in the CDR3. As DNA, the CDR3 is TGTGCCAGCAGTTTACGGGACACCTACGAGCAGTACTTC. Residues: CASSLRDTYEQYF.

This chain joins TRBV28 and TRBJ2-3; D perhaps matches TRBD2 (7 bases). CDR3 size: 16 residues. V was pared by 2 bases and J by 1 base, with 13 bases between. Germline values: CDR1 MDHEN, CDR2 SYDVKM. The CDR3 region has the DNA TGTGCCAGCAGTTTAGGGGGGGGGCGCGGCACAGATACGCAGTATTTT. Its translation: CASSLGGGRGTDTQYF.

The CDR3 reads CASSSWQVNGNEQFF. For the CDR3, the DNA is TGTGCCAGCAGCTCATGGCAAGTGAATGGTAATGAGCAGTTCTTC. The rearrangement links TRBV7-9 to TRBJ2-1, with D hard to call. Trimming cost V 4 bases and J 7 bases, with 17 bases left between them. The CDR3 covers 15 residues. Per the germline V gene, CDR1 is SEHNR and CDR2 is FQNEAQ (reference sequence).

The V gene is TRBV5-1, the J gene TRBJ2-3; TRBD2 aligns across 7 bases. This CDR3 has 13 amino acids. Germline V gives CDR1 SGHRS, CDR2 YFSETQ. After removal of 6 bases from V and 5 bases from J, the junction contained 6 bases not matched to a gene. This CDR3 reads CASTHSGGDTQYF. The CDR3 bases are TGCGCCAGCACGCATTCGGGGGGAGATACGCAGTATTTT.

Only a few counts were recorded for this clonotype. V and J are TRBV7-8 and TRBJ2-7; D uncertain. From germline, CDR1 is SGHVS and CDR2 FQNEAQ. V gave up 0 bases and J gave up 4 bases, with 10 bases separating them. The CDR3 covers 14 residues. For the CDR3, the DNA is TGTGCCAGCAGCTTAGCGTTCGACGGGTACGAGCAGTACTTC. This codes for CASSLAFDGYEQYF.

There are many counts of this clonotype. The rearrangement uses TRBV10-3 and TRBJ2-3; 7 bases line up with TRBD1. The CDR3 is 15 residues long. Trimming cost V 4 bases and J 6 bases; bases outside gene matches: 10. Germline V gene data show CDR1 as ENHRY and CDR2 as SYGVKD. CDR3 bases: TGTGCCATCAGTGCTCAGACAGGGTACAACGATACGCAGTATTTT. Translated, it gives CAISAQTGYNDTQYF.

This clonotype was seen a handful of times. V gene TRBV12-3 or TRBV12-4 combines with J gene TRBJ2-1, with TRBD2 matching 13 bases. The CDR3 extends over 14 amino acids. The J segment lost 15 bases and the V segment lost 3 bases, leaving 8 bases of the junction unmatched. CDR3 coding DNA: TGTGCCAGCAGTTTGGGACTAGCGGGATTTCAGCCGTTCTTC. Translated, it gives CASSLGLAGFQPFF.

V and J are TRBV5-1 and TRBJ2-7, with TRBD2 identical over 16 bases. CDR1 is SGHRS and CDR2 is YFSETQ in the germline V gene. This CDR3 spans 16 amino acids. With V trimmed by 4 bases and J by 2 bases, 3 bases remained unmatched. This CDR3 reads CASSKGLAGGPYEQYF. The CDR3, as DNA: TGCGCCAGCAGCAAGGGACTAGCGGGAGGGCCCTACGAGCAGTACTTC.

This clonotype was observed at least ten times. The chain uses TRBV20-1 and TRBJ2-5, with 7 bases matching TRBD1. The V gene's germline CDR1 is DFQATT and CDR2 SNEGSKA (reference sequence). V gave up 5 bases and J gave up 2 bases; unmatched junction bases: 8. The CDR3 sequence is 14 residues long. The CDR3 here is CSASDRSWQETQYF. DNA for the CDR3: TGCAGTGCTTCGGACAGGTCATGGCAAGAGACCCAGTACTTC.

There are many counts of this clonotype. This rearrangement joins TRBV5-1 to TRBJ2-1; 16 bases match TRBD2. This CDR3 region has 21 residues. V dropped 4 bases and J dropped 0; count of bases not matched to a gene: 13. Germline V lookup: CDR1 SGHRS, CDR2 YFSETQ. CDR3 sequence reads: CASSHRPGLAGGRYSYNEQFF. The CDR3 DNA is TGCGCCAGCAGCCACCGACCGGGACTAGCGGGAGGGAGGTACTCCTACAATGAGCAGTTCTTC.

This clonotype was picked up a small number of times. The J gene is TRBJ2-1, the V gene TRBV7-7; D remains ambiguous. Germline-derived CDR1 and CDR2 are SSHAT and FNYEAQ (reference sequence). The CDR3 contains 8 residues. The chain's CDR3 is CANDEQFF. CDR3 nucleotide sequence: TGTGCTAACGATGAGCAGTTCTTC.

The chain joins TRBV2 to TRBJ2-7; D might be TRBD1 (5 bases). V was clipped by 3 bases and J by 5 bases, with 8 bases between them. The V gene's germline CDR1 is SNHLY and CDR2 FYNNEI. CDR3 length equals 12 residues. The CDR3: CASSDQGHEQYF. For the CDR3, the DNA is TGTGCCAGCAGTGATCAGGGCCACGAGCAGTACTTC. The full variable domain, rest sourced from reference TRBV2 and TRBJ2-7, is EPEVTQTPSHQVTQMGQEVILRCVPISNHLYFYWYRQILGQKVEFLVSFYNNEISEKSEIFDDQFSVERPDGSNFTLKIRSTKLEDSAMYFCASSDQGHEQYFGPGTRLTVT.

The chain joins TRBV5-1 to TRBJ2-3; TRBD2 might be the D (7 bases). This CDR3 has 14 amino acids. Germline V gives CDR1 SGHRS, CDR2 YFSETQ. Trimming stripped 0 bases from V and 6 bases from J, with 11 bases between. CDR3 sequence: CASSLVGGHDTQYF. The CDR3, as DNA: TGCGCCAGCAGCTTGGTCGGGGGGCATGATACGCAGTATTTT.

The chain uses TRBV29-1 and TRBJ2-2; 7 nucleotides match TRBD2. This CDR3 comprises 14 residues. Germline loops: CDR1 SQVTM, CDR2 ANQGSEA. V dropped 5 bases and J dropped 2; count of bases not matched to a gene: 5. The CDR3 is CSVLERGNTGELFF. CDR3 bases: TGCAGCGTTTTGGAGCGGGGAAACACCGGGGAGCTGTTTTTT.

This clonotype has just a few counts. The V gene is TRBV30, the J gene TRBJ2-2; D might be TRBD2 (5 bases). Germline V CDR1 and CDR2: GTSNPN, SVGIG (reference sequence). The CDR3 runs to 15 residues. V lost 2 bases and J lost 3, with 13 bases in between. DNA for the CDR3: TGTGCCTGGAGTCCCGGGGAACGTGACACCGGGGAGCTGTTTTTT. Its protein is CAWSPGERDTGELFF.